This is a list of T cell receptor beta chains from one sample in a study of regulatory T cells in long-lasting Graves disease. TCRdb independently ran MiXCR on the multiplex PCR reads; one entry per CDR3 protein. The repertoire holds approximately 690,000 distinct CDR3 sequences, with approximately 29% as singletons. The sample in question was peripheral blood mononuclear cells (PBMCs), obtained when the disease was refractory, from a patient treated with antithyroid drugs. The receptors were sampled from a female donor with Graves disease. The CDR3 runs from the conserved cysteine through the conserved F or W. The order of the fields is D gene, V gene, J gene, clone size, CDR3 protein, CDR3 DNA. A D gene is named only where the DNA matches it firmly. Size values are once, few and many counts, or a class for expanded clones, and some rows have none.

>NA|TRBV12-5|TRBJ2-7|few
CASGLVYCCLYEQYF
TGTGCTAGTGGTTTGGTATATTGCTGTCTTTACGAGCAGTACTTC
>NA|TRBV29-1|TRBJ1-1|NA
CSVKTNTEAFF
TGCAGCGTAAAGACAAACACTGAAGCTTTCTTT
>NA|TRBV2|TRBJ1-1|few
CASSSRRNTEAFF
TGTGCCAGCAGCTCGAGAAGGAACACTGAAGCTTTCTTT
>NA|TRBV6-1|TRBJ1-4|few
CASRGGAGRNEKLFF
TGTGCCAGCAGAGGGGGGGCAGGGAGGAATGAAAAACTGTTTTTT
>TRBD1|TRBV12-3/TRBV12-4|TRBJ1-1|few
CASRYRGRITEAFF
TGTGCCAGCAGATACAGGGGGAGGATCACTGAAGCTTTCTTT
>NA|TRBV15|TRBJ2-2|NA
CATSRAFGLLRGPGELFF
TGTGCCACCAGCAGGGCCTTCGGTTTGCTCCGCGGGCCCGGGGAGCTGTTTTTT
>NA|TRBV12-3/TRBV12-4|TRBJ2-7|few
CASSLGRVGHEQYF
TGTGCCAGCAGTTTAGGCAGGGTGGGACACGAGCAGTACTTC
>NA|TRBV6-1|TRBJ2-5|few
CASDRDNRRYQETQYF
TGTGCCAGCGACCGGGACAACCGACGGTACCAAGAGACCCAGTACTTC
>TRBD2|TRBV24-1|TRBJ2-1|few
CATSDTSGSSYNEQFF
TGTGCCACCAGTGACACTAGCGGGAGTTCCTACAATGAGCAGTTCTTC
>TRBD1|TRBV7-9|TRBJ1-1|NA
CASSLAPQGRGAFF
TGTGCCAGCAGCTTAGCCCCACAGGGGAGGGGAGCTTTCTTT
>TRBD1|TRBV11-2|TRBJ2-5|NA
CASSLGQGREETQYF
TGTGCCAGCAGCCTAGGACAGGGTAGGGAAGAGACCCAGTACTTC
>TRBD2|TRBV5-1|TRBJ2-3|once
CASSIAGEDTQYF
TGCGCCAGCAGCATAGCGGGTGAAGATACGCAGTATTTT
>TRBD1|TRBV28|TRBJ1-2|many
CASSTYQGAVGYTF
TGTGCCAGCAGTACATATCAGGGGGCGGTTGGCTACACCTTC
>TRBD2|TRBV30|TRBJ2-7|few
CAFAGGWSYEQYF
TGTGCCTTTGCGGGGGGCTGGTCCTACGAGCAGTACTTC
>NA|TRBV6-2/TRBV6-3|TRBJ2-7|few
CASTPSPTGYGEQYF
TGTGCCAGCACCCCCTCTCCCACAGGGTATGGCGAGCAGTACTTC
>NA|TRBV6-2/TRBV6-3|TRBJ1-1|NA
CASSYSPGLATEAFF
TGTGCCAGCAGTTACTCCCCAGGGCTGGCCACTGAAGCTTTCTTT
>NA|TRBV7-2|TRBJ2-7|NA
CASSSWTASEQYF
TGTGCCAGCAGCTCCTGGACAGCCTCCGAGCAGTACTTC
>NA|TRBV5-1|TRBJ1-1|NA
CASSSTDSPNTEAFF
TGCGCCAGCAGCTCAACTGACAGTCCCAACACTGAAGCTTTCTTT
>TRBD1|TRBV13|TRBJ2-7|few
CASSFGTTGGYEQYF
TGTGCCAGCAGCTTTGGGACGACAGGGGGGTACGAGCAGTACTTC
>NA|TRBV27|TRBJ2-7|few
CASSLYPFTEIYAVSTYEQYF
TGTGCCAGCAGTTTATACCCTTTCACCGAGATCTATGCCGTTTCAACCTACGAGCAGTACTTC
>NA|TRBV18|TRBJ2-2|few
CASSEGGVTGELFF
TGTGCCAGCTCAGAAGGAGGCGTAACCGGGGAGCTGTTTTTT
>NA|TRBV6-2/TRBV6-3|TRBJ1-6|NA
CASSGWDHNSPLHF
TGTGCCAGCAGTGGATGGGACCATAATTCACCCCTCCACTTT
>NA|TRBV5-1|TRBJ2-1|once
CASSGLDASYEQFF
TGCGCCAGCAGCGGTTTGGATGCCAGCTACGAGCAGTTCTTC
>NA|TRBV12-3/TRBV12-4|TRBJ1-2|NA
CASSTESYGYTF
TGTGCCAGCAGTACCGAGAGCTATGGCTACACCTTC
>TRBD2|TRBV7-9|TRBJ2-7|NA
CASSSGLADPYEQYF
TGTGCCAGCAGCTCTGGACTAGCGGATCCCTACGAGCAGTACTTC
>NA|TRBV20-1|TRBJ2-5|NA
CSARVAGRRETQYF
TGCAGTGCTAGAGTTGCAGGGAGGAGGGAGACCCAGTACTTC
>NA|TRBV11-3|TRBJ2-1|NA
CASSLVSDEQFF
TGTGCCAGCAGCCTGGTTAGTGATGAGCAGTTCTTC
>NA|TRBV6-1|TRBJ1-5|NA
CVSSRASNQPQHF
TGTGTCAGCAGTAGGGCCAGCAATCAGCCCCAGCATTTT
>TRBD1|TRBV20-1|TRBJ1-5|NA
CSARRRGRFSNQPQHF
TGCAGTGCTAGGAGGAGGGGGCGATTTAGCAATCAGCCCCAGCATTTT
>NA|TRBV19|TRBJ1-2|NA
CASSEGGRVKGDYGYTF
TGTGCCAGTTCCGAAGGCGGCAGGGTAAAAGGGGACTATGGCTACACCTTC
>NA|TRBV20-1|TRBJ2-7|NA
CSARRSSTSSYEQYF
TGCAGTGCTAGAAGGTCTAGCACGAGCTCCTACGAGCAGTACTTC
>NA|TRBV9|TRBJ1-1|few
CASSVDPNDRTEAFF
TGTGCCAGCAGCGTAGACCCCAACGACAGGACTGAAGCTTTCTTT
>NA|TRBV2|TRBJ1-1|many
CASSADSGTEAFF
TGTGCCAGCAGTGCTGACTCGGGCACTGAAGCTTTCTTT